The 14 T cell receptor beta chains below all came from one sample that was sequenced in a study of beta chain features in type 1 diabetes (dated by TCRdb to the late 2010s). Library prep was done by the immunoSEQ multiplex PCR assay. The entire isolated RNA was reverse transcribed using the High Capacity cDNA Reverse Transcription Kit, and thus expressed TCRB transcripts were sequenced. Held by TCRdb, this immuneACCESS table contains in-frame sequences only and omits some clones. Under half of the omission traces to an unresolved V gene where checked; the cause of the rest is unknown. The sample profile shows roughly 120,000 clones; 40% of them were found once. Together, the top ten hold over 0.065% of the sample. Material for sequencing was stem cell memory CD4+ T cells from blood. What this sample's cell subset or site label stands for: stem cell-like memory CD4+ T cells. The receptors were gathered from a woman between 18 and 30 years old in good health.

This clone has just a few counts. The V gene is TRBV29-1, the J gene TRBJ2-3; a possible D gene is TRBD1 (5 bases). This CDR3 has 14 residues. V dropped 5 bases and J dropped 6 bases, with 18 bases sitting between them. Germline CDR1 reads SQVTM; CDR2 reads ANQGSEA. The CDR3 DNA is TGCAGCGTTAGCAGGGCGAGACTTACGGATACGCAGTATTTT. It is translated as CSVSRARLTDTQYF.

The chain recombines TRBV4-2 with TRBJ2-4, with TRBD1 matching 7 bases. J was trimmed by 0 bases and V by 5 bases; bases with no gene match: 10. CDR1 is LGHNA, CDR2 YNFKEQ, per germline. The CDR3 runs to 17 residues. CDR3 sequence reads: CASSRGGSPIAKNIQYF. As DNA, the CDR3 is TGTGCCAGCAGCAGAGGGGGCAGTCCAATAGCCAAAAACATTCAGTACTTC.

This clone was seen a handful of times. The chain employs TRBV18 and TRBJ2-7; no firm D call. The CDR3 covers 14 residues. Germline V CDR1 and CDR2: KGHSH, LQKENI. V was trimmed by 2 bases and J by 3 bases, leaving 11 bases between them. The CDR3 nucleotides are TGTGCCAGCTCACCAGCCAGGAACCTCTACGAGCAGTACTTC. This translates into CASSPARNLYEQYF.

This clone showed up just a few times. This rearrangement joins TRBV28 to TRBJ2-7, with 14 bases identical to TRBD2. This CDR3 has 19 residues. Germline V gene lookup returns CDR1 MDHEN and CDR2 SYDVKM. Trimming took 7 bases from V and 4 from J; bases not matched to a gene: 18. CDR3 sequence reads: CASKLAGLAGVGFGYEQYF. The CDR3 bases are TGTGCCAGCAAATTAGCGGGACTAGCGGGAGTAGGTTTCGGGTACGAGCAGTACTTC.

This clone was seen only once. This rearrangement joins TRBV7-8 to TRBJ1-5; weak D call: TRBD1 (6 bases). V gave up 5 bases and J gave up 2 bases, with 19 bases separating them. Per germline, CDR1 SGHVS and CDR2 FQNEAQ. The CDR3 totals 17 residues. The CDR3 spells CASSPTSTTGGNQPQHF. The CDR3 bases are TGTGCCAGCAGCCCAACCTCCACGACAGGAGGCAATCAGCCCCAGCATTTT.

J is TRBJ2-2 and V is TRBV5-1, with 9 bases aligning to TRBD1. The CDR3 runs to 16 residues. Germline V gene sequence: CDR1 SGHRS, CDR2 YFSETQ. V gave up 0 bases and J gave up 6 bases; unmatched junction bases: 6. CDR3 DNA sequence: TGCGCCAGCAGCTTGGCAAGGGACAGGGCGCCCGGGGAGCTGTTTTTT. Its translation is CASSLARDRAPGELFF. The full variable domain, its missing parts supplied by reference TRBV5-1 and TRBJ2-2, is KAGVTQTPRYLIKTRGQQVTLSCSPISGHRSVSWYQQTPGQGLQFLFEYFSETQRNKGNFPGRFSGRQFSNSRSEMNVSTLELGDSALYLCASSLARDRAPGELFFGEGSRLTVL.

DNA for the CDR3: TGCAGCGTCCGCTCCCCCGGGACTAGCGGAATCTACGAGCAGTACTTC. Its translation: CSVRSPGTSGIYEQYF. The J gene is TRBJ2-7, the V gene TRBV29-1, with 11 bases matching TRBD2. The CDR3 totals 16 residues. Germline CDR1 SQVTM, CDR2 ANQGSEA. V lost 6 bases to trimming and J lost 3 bases; unmatched junction nucleotides: 13.

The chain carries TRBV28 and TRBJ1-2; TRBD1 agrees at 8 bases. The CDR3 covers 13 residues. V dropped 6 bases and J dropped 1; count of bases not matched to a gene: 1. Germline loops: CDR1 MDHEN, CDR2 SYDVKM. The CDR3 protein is CASRTGGNYGYTF. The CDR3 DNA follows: TGTGCCAGCAGAACAGGGGGTAACTATGGCTACACCTTC.

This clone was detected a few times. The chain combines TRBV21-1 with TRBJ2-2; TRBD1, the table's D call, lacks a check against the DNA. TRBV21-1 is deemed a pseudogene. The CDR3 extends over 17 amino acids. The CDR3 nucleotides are TGTGCCAGCAGCGTCCGGAGGGACAGTACGAACACCGGGGAGCTGTTTTTT. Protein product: CASSVRRDSTNTGELFF.

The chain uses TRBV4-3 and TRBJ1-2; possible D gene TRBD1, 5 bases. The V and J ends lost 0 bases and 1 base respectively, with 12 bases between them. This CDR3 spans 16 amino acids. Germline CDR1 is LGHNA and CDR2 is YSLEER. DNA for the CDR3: TGCGCCAGCAGCCAAGATTACACAGGCCTTAACTATGGCTACACCTTC. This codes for CASSQDYTGLNYGYTF.

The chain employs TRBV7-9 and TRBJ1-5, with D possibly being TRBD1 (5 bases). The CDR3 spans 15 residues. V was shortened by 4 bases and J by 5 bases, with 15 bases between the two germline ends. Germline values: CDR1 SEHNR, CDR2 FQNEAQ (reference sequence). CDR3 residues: CASSSHGGGDQPQHF. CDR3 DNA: TGTGCCAGCAGCTCCCATGGGGGAGGGGATCAGCCCCAGCATTTT.

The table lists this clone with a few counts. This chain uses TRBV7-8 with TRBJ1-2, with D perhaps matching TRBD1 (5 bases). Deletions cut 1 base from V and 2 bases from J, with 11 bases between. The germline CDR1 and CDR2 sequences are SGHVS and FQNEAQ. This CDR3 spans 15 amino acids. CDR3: CASSLVPGNNYGYTF. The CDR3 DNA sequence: TGTGCCAGCAGCTTAGTTCCAGGGAACAACTATGGCTACACCTTC.

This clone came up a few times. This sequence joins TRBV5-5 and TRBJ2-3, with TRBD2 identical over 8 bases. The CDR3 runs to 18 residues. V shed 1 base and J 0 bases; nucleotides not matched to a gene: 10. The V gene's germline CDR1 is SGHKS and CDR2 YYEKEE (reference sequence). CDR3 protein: CASSLPLGLAGSTDTQYF. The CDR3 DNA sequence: TGTGCCAGCAGCTTGCCCCTCGGGTTAGCGGGGAGCACAGATACGCAGTATTTT.

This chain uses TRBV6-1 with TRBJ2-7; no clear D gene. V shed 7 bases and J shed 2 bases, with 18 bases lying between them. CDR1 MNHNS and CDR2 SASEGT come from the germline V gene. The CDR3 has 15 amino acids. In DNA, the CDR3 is TGTGCCAGCAATGGTTTGCCCCGACTTACCTACGAGCAGTACTTC. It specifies CASNGLPRLTYEQYF.